The sequence of this T cell receptor beta chain was determined in a study of blood T cell repertoires in COVID-19. Study background: The United States, Italy and Spain supplied acute and convalescent COVID-19 samples. In each case, the material was cDNA or gDNA derived from T cells, B-cell-depleted T cells, or PBMCs.

Patients of the Seattle cohort, enrolled during active infection, were followed longitudinally. Germline lookup yields CDR1 KGHSH and CDR2 LQKENI. The CDR3 totals 15 residues. V was cut by 6 bases and J by 4 bases, with 16 bases left in between. Original handling: Reference gene primer amplification gave nucleated cell count estimates. TCRdb keeps only in-frame clones here, not all; method: immunoSEQ multiplex PCR. D and trimming come from the DNA, and the V and J calls and clone size come from that table. The sample records approximately 290,000 clones, roughly 91% being singletons. The sample was peripheral blood. This chain uses TRBV18 with TRBJ1-5, with D unresolved. This receptor was obtained from a woman in her twenties or thirties with COVID-19, enrolled during active disease. The DNA for the CDR3 is TGTGCCAGCTCTCTACCAGGTGGAGGAAATCAGCCCCAGCATTTT. This codes for CASSLPGGGNQPQHF.